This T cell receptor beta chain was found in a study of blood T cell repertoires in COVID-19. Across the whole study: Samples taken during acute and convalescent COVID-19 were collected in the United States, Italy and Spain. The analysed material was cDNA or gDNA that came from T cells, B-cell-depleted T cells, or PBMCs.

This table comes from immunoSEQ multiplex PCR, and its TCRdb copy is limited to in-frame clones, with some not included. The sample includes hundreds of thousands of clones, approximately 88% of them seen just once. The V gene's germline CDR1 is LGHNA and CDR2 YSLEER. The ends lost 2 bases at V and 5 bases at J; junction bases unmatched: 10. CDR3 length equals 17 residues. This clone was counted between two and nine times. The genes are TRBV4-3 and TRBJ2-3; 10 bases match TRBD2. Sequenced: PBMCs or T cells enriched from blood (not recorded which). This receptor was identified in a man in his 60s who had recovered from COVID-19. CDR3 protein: CASSQSPLAGDGDTQYF. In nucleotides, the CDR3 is TGCGCCAGCAGCCAATCCCCCCTAGCGGGAGATGGAGATACGCAGTATTTT.